Below, 9 T cell receptor beta chains from the same sample are listed, as sequenced in a study of regulatory T cells in long-lasting Graves disease. Assembly of TCR beta libraries relied on iRepertoire HTBI primers together with Arm-PCR of CDR3 regions. TCRdb processed the multiplex PCR reads anew with MiXCR; each CDR3 protein has one entry. The repertoire has some 500,000 distinct CDR3 sequences, around an eighth of them found once; the top ten carry approximately 9.3%. This sample's time point: newly diagnosed GD, antithyroid drugs for less than 3 months. RNA extracted from PBMCs served as the sequencing template. These data were likewise used in another study, on T cells in Graves' hyperthyroidism and ophthalmopathy.

This specimen was peripheral blood mononuclear cells (PBMCs), taken at new diagnosis, from a patient treated with antithyroid drugs. The receptors shown here come from a young man with Graves disease.

This sequence joins TRBV7-9 and TRBJ2-1, with TRBD2 matching over 9 bases. The CDR3 has 16 amino acids. Germline CDR1 reads SEHNR; CDR2 reads FQNEAQ (reference sequence). Trimming removed 5 bases from V and 4 bases from J; junction bases left unmatched: 9. Here the CDR3 reads CASSHGLAIVYNEQFF. In nucleotides, the CDR3 is TGTGCCAGCAGCCACGGACTAGCGATCGTATACAATGAGCAGTTCTTC.

This clonotype appeared many times. The rearrangement joins TRBV6-5 to TRBJ1-1; no clear D gene. The CDR3 spans 15 residues. V was pared by 3 bases and J by 1 base, with 12 bases between. Germline-derived CDR1 and CDR2 are MNHEY and SVGAGI. CDR3 protein: CASSYGAPSNTEAFF. The CDR3 DNA sequence: TGTGCCAGCAGTTATGGCGCACCATCGAACACTGAAGCTTTCTTT.

In regard to this clonotype: Being one base from a much bigger clone, this may be a read error. The chain couples TRBV7-9 to TRBJ2-7; D perhaps matches TRBD1 (5 bases). The germline CDR1 and CDR2 sequences are SEHNR and FQNEAQ (reference sequence). The CDR3 consists of 15 residues. The CDR3 nucleotides read TGTGCCAGCCAATTCCTGCAGGGCAGTGCCTACAAGCAGTACTTC. Translation: CASQFLQGSAYKQYF.

This clonotype was seen at least ten times. The CDR3 DNA is TGTGCCAGCAGCTTCGGGGGAATTCTGGAAGAGACCCAGTACTTC. The encoded protein is CASSFGGILEETQYF. The chain couples TRBV7-2 to TRBJ2-5; D might be TRBD2 (6 bases). The CDR3 has 15 amino acids. The V and J ends lost 3 bases and 3 bases respectively, with 14 bases between them. CDR1 is SGHTA and CDR2 is FQGNSA in the germline V gene.

This clonotype was seen ten or more times. The rearrangement links TRBV7-9 to TRBJ1-1; 9 bases match TRBD1. Unmatched junction bases numbered 12, after V lost 1 base and J lost 6 bases. The germline V gene has CDR1 SEHNR and CDR2 FQNEAQ (reference sequence). The CDR3 extends over 17 amino acids. The CDR3 here is CASSLGGQDRGSAEAFF. The CDR3 bases are TGTGCCAGCAGCTTAGGGGGACAGGACAGGGGATCCGCTGAAGCTTTCTTT.

This clonotype was recorded many times. The chain links TRBV7-6 to TRBJ2-3, with 7 positions matching TRBD1. CDR3 length: 14 residues. J gave up 2 bases and V 5 bases, and 4 bases lay outside the gene matches. Germline V gene lookup returns CDR1 SGHVS and CDR2 FNYEAQ. This chain's CDR3 is CASSQGDHTDTQYF. The DNA of the CDR3 is TGTGCCAGCAGCCAGGGGGATCACACAGATACGCAGTATTTT.

This clonotype was counted many times. V and J are TRBV6-1 and TRBJ2-5; D is uncertain. V was cut by 8 bases and J by 1 base, with 11 bases left in between. The CDR3 length is 13 residues. CDR1 MNHNS and CDR2 SASEGT come from the germline V gene. The CDR3 sequence is CASWVGFQETQYF. In DNA form, the CDR3 reads TGTGCCAGCTGGGTAGGCTTCCAAGAGACCCAGTACTTC.

This clonotype appeared once. This may stem from a read error, because a much larger clone lies one nucleotide away. The rearrangement uses TRBV2 and TRBJ1-2; TRBD1 is a possible D gene (5 bases). The CDR3 loop spans 13 amino acids. CDR1 SNHLY and CDR2 FYNNEI come from the germline V gene. The CDR3 spells CVSIPGTPNGYTF. CDR3 nucleotides: TGTGTCAGCATCCCCGGGACCCCTAATGGCTACACCTTC. The full variable domain, its missing parts supplied by reference TRBV2 and TRBJ1-2, is EPEVTQTPSHQVTQMGQEVILRCVPISNHLYFYWYRQILGQKVEFLVSFYNNEISEKSEIFDDQFSVERPDGSNFTLKIRSTKLEDSAMYFCVSIPGTPNGYTFGSGTRLTVV.

This clonotype showed up many times. The gene calls are TRBV20-1 and TRBJ1-1; D remains ambiguous. Trimming left V 6 bases short and J 1 base short, with 9 bases between. There are 12 residues in the CDR3. CDR1 is DFQATT, CDR2 SNEGSKA, per germline (reference sequence). In nucleotides, the CDR3 is TGCAGTGCCGAGGCGGGGAACACTGAAGCTTTCTTT. Protein product: CSAEAGNTEAFF.